This TCR beta chain came from a study of blood T cell repertoires in COVID-19. On the study more broadly: Donors in the United States, Italy and Spain gave samples during acute or convalescent COVID-19. Nucleic acid was either cDNA or gDNA, and it came from T cells, B-cell-depleted T cells, or PBMCs.

In the authors' workflow: For nucleated cells, counts were estimated from reference gene primer amplification. Libraries were prepared by immunoSEQ multiplex PCR; TCRdb keeps only in-frame clonotypes and omits some of them. V and J calls plus clone size are reproduced from that table; the DNA served to infer D and trimming. The sample yields 45,000 to 65,000 clones, roughly 87% seen once. This CDR3 is 12 amino acids long. Trimming left V 2 bases short and J 8 bases short, with 10 bases between. The germline CDR1 and CDR2 sequences are SQVTM and ANQGSEA. Material: peripheral blood. This receptor was obtained from a man aged 60 to 75 with active COVID-19. The V and J genes are TRBV29-1 and TRBJ2-1; D might be TRBD2 (5 bases). The CDR3 DNA reads as TGCAGCGTTGAATTGCGGCGGGATGAGCAGTTCTTC. It translates to CSVELRRDEQFF.